A single sample is the source of the 15 T cell receptor beta chains below, sequenced in a study of CD8+CD57+ T cells in acquired aplastic anemia. Individuals selected for sequencing had exhibited CD8+CD57+ cell expansion on flow cytometry. Genomic DNA acted as the template from which TCR beta VDJ combination and CDR3 sequence profiling were carried out. TCRdb recomputed calls from the reads with MiXCR, one row per CDR3 protein. This sample has about 160,000 distinct CDR3 sequences; around half occur once, and the top ten carry about 2.6%. Input material: sorted CD4+, CD8+, or CD8+CD57+ T cells (not recorded which) from PBMCs. The receptors come from a human donor with aplastic anemia.

V gene TRBV20-1 combines with J gene TRBJ2-1; TRBD2 matches at 16 bases. Germline V lookup: CDR1 DFQATT, CDR2 SNEGSKA (reference sequence). Germline trimming cut 2 bases from V and 11 bases from J; bases unmatched to any gene: 15. This CDR3 comprises 18 residues. The CDR3 nucleotides read TGCAGTGCTAGAAGCGCCGGGACTAGCGGGAGGGGGCTACAACAGCAGTTCTTC. Residues: CSARSAGTSGRGLQQQFF.

Many counts were recorded for this clonotype. The genes are TRBV20-1 and TRBJ1-1; no definite D call. This CDR3 has 12 residues. Germline V gene lookup returns CDR1 DFQATT and CDR2 SNEGSKA (reference sequence). V dropped 3 bases and J dropped 1 base, with 6 bases sitting between them. The CDR3 loop is CSARQPNTEAFF. In DNA, the CDR3 is TGCAGTGCTAGGCAGCCGAACACTGAAGCTTTCTTT.

The V and J genes are TRBV6-1 and TRBJ1-5; D is possibly TRBD1 (6 bases). The CDR3 contains 15 residues. V shed 8 bases and J shed 3 bases, with 17 bases lying between them. Germline CDR1 reads MNHNS; CDR2 reads SASEGT. CDR3 bases: TGTGCCAGCGGTACAGGGAGCCCCCCCAATCAGCCCCAGCATTTT. This gives the protein CASGTGSPPNQPQHF.

The rearrangement uses TRBV6-1 and TRBJ2-1, with TRBD2 matching 12 bases. In germline, CDR1 is MNHNS, CDR2 SASEGT. The CDR3 is 16 amino acids. V shed 4 bases, J shed 4 bases, and the junction held 5 bases outside the gene matches. For the CDR3, the DNA is TGTGCCAGCAGTGGGCCTCTAGCGGGAGGGTACAATGAGCAGTTCTTC. It specifies CASSGPLAGGYNEQFF.

Of note for this clonotype: A read error may be the cause here, since a much bigger clone is one base away. J is TRBJ2-7 and V is TRBV5-1, with 8 bases identical to TRBD1. V trimming: 5 bases; J trimming: 9 bases; junction bases outside the gene matches: 13. Germline CDR1 and CDR2: SGHRS and YFSETQ. The CDR3 spans 14 residues. As DNA, the CDR3 is TGCGCCAGCAGTCCAGGGGGCGCGGAAAACGGGCAGTACTTC. This translates into CASSPGGAENGQYF.

This clonotype was recorded at least ten times. The chain employs TRBV19 and TRBJ1-6, with D uncertain. Germline V gene data show CDR1 as LNHDA and CDR2 as SQIVND (reference sequence). CDR3 length equals 12 residues. The ends were cut back, 3 bases at V and 11 bases at J, with 8 bases in the middle. The CDR3 DNA is TGTGCCAGTAGTATCGGGCAGGCACCCCTCCACTTT. Protein sequence: CASSIGQAPLHF.

The CDR3 loop reads CATSRDFIMGTEAFF. CDR3 nucleotides: TGTGCCACCAGCAGAGATTTCATTATGGGGACTGAAGCTTTCTTT. The chain couples TRBV15 to TRBJ1-1; D not resolved. Germline-derived CDR1 and CDR2 are LNHNV and YYDKDF (reference sequence). The CDR3 loop spans 15 amino acids. Trimming took 0 bases from V and 5 from J, leaving 13 bases between them.

This clonotype was counted between two and nine times. This sequence may be a read error, since a much larger clone differs from it by one base. The rearrangement links TRBV5-6 to TRBJ2-7; 7 bases match TRBD1. Per germline, CDR1 SGHDT and CDR2 YYEEEE. The CDR3 covers 17 residues. Here the CDR3 reads CASSSWTTGRYGYEQHF. The CDR3 DNA follows: TGTGCCAGCAGCTCATGGACGACAGGGCGATACGGCTACGAGCAGCACTTC.

J is TRBJ1-5 and V is TRBV2; D ambiguous. Germline CDR1 SNHLY, CDR2 FYNNEI. V lost 6 bases to trimming and J lost 3 bases, with 9 bases between them. This CDR3 is built from 13 residues. DNA of the CDR3: TGTGCCAGCAGGACTGCGATCAATCAGCCCCAGCATTTT. Amino acid sequence: CASRTAINQPQHF.

This chain uses TRBV5-5 with TRBJ1-6, with D uncertain. Between the trimmed V and J ends, which lost 0 bases and 7 bases, there was a span of 8 bases. The germline V gene has CDR1 SGHKS and CDR2 YYEKEE (reference sequence). The CDR3 covers 14 residues. This chain's CDR3 is CASSLGQENSPLHF. The CDR3 nucleotides are TGTGCCAGCAGCTTGGGTCAGGAGAATTCACCCCTCCACTTT.

This clonotype has a count of ten or more. V gene TRBV19 combines with J gene TRBJ2-1, with TRBD1 matching over 9 bases. CDR1 LNHDA and CDR2 SQIVND come from the germline V gene (reference sequence). Trimming took 5 bases from V and 7 from J; bases not matched to a gene: 12. CDR3 length: 16 residues. The CDR3 loop reads CASSSGDREKRNEQFF. The CDR3 DNA follows: TGTGCCAGTAGTTCCGGGGACAGGGAAAAACGGAATGAGCAGTTCTTC.

This clonotype was observed many times. The chain has TRBV7-3 and TRBJ1-1; no reliable D call. Trimming shortened V by 1 base and J by 1 base, and 10 bases separated the two germline ends. The CDR3 has 15 amino acids. Germline lookup yields CDR1 SGHTA and CDR2 FQGTGA. CDR3 residues: CASSLMGGRNTEAFF. The CDR3 DNA reads TGTGCCAGCAGCTTAATGGGAGGAAGGAACACTGAAGCTTTCTTT.

Points on this clonotype: A read error may be the cause here, since a much bigger clone is one base away. The V gene is TRBV2, the J gene TRBJ2-2, with D tentatively TRBD2 (5 bases). Germline-derived CDR1 and CDR2 are SNHLY and FYNNEI. This CDR3 is 14 amino acids long. V was pared by 8 bases and J by 6 bases, with 16 bases between. CDR3 amino acids: CASGLRTGSGELFF. The CDR3 DNA is TGTGCCAGCGGTTTGAGGACGGGGTCCGGGGAGCTGTTTTTT.

CDR3 sequence (DNA): TGTGCCAGCAGCTCCTTTAGGGCTTCTACCGGGACAACCCCCTACGAGCAGTACTTC. Translating gives CASSSFRASTGTTPYEQYF. The chain uses TRBV11-1 and TRBJ2-7, with D tentatively TRBD1 (6 bases). Trimming removed 4 bases from V and 2 bases from J, with 27 bases in between. The germline gives CDR1 SGHAT, CDR2 FQDESV (reference sequence). This CDR3 contains 19 residues.

Turning to this clonotype: At one boundary the junction diverges from the germline segment, which might be a read error. J is TRBJ2-1 and V is TRBV20-1; maybe TRBD1 (6 bases). CDR1 and CDR2 (germline): DFQATT, SNEGSKA (reference sequence). This CDR3 is 15 amino acids long. This CDR3 reads CSAVLMCTGYNERFF. For the CDR3, the DNA is TGCAGTGCTGTTTTAATGTGTACAGGGTACAATGAGCGGTTCTTC.